These 27 T cell receptor beta chains came from one sample sequenced in a study of T-cell memory formation after mild COVID-19. MiXCR, run by TCRdb on the 5' RACE reads, gives a single entry per CDR3 protein. This sample has approximately 570,000 distinct CDR3 sequences, with roughly 17% found just once. The sequenced material came from PBMCs or a T cell subset sorted from them (not recorded which). Receptor source: an adult woman who had mild COVID-19 (a few samples of this study predate the infection). Cell type and time point are not known.

This clonotype was seen a handful of times. The genes are TRBV7-8 and TRBJ2-7; the D is unclear. CDR3 length: 15 residues. In germline, CDR1 is SGHVS, CDR2 FQNEAQ. The germline V and J ends were trimmed by 8 bases and 6 bases, with 23 bases remaining between them. The CDR3 sequence: CASGPGRVFSFEQYF. In DNA, the CDR3 is TGTGCCAGCGGCCCCGGCCGGGTGTTCTCGTTCGAGCAGTACTTC.

This clonotype was recorded a few times. This sequence joins TRBV3-1 and TRBJ2-5; 11 bases are shared with TRBD2. The CDR3 sequence is 15 residues long. Germline V CDR1 and CDR2: LGHDT, YNNKEL (reference sequence). The V and J ends lost 4 bases and 12 bases, in that order; junction bases with no gene match: 13. The CDR3 reads CASSLGTSGNHPEYF. CDR3 nucleotides: TGTGCCAGCAGCCTCGGGACTAGCGGTAACCATCCGGAGTACTTC.

The chain uses TRBV29-1 and TRBJ1-2; D may be TRBD1 (5 bases). Deletions cut 1 base from V and 3 bases from J, with 12 bases between. Per the germline V gene, CDR1 is SQVTM and CDR2 is ANQGSEA. The CDR3 loop spans 14 amino acids. The CDR3: CSVEGGHGDYGYTF. In DNA form, the CDR3 reads TGCAGCGTTGAAGGCGGACACGGCGACTATGGCTACACCTTC.

This clonotype was counted many times. The genes are TRBV12-3 or TRBV12-4 and TRBJ2-7; either TRBD1 or TRBD2 may fit D (6 bases each). V lost 3 bases and J lost 4, with 10 bases in between. The CDR3 sequence is 13 residues long. The CDR3 bases are TGTGCCAGCAGTTTTGGGGGGCTGTACGAGCAGTACTTC. This sequence encodes CASSFGGLYEQYF.

This chain joins TRBV7-9 and TRBJ1-6; 9 positions match TRBD1. Germline CDR1 SEHNR, CDR2 FQNEAQ (reference sequence). J lost 9 bases, V lost 0 bases, and 3 bases had no gene match. The CDR3 has 15 amino acids. CDR3 nucleotides: TGTGCCAGCAGCTTAGCGGGACAGGGTTCTTCACCCCTCCACTTT. This codes for CASSLAGQGSSPLHF.

The table lists this clonotype with a few counts. The chain links TRBV5-1 to TRBJ2-2; D gene uncertain. Germline loops: CDR1 SGHRS, CDR2 YFSETQ. Trimming took 4 bases from V and 0 from J, leaving 13 bases between them. The CDR3 spans 16 residues. The CDR3 loop is CASSPPTPANTGELFF. CDR3 sequence (DNA): TGCGCCAGCAGCCCACCTACCCCGGCGAACACCGGGGAGCTGTTTTTT.

This clonotype occurred a few times. The V call is TRBV12-3 or TRBV12-4, the J call TRBJ1-2; weak D call: TRBD1 (6 bases). The V end was cut by 2 bases, the J end by 8 bases, with 18 bases between. The CDR3 is 15 amino acids. This chain's CDR3 is CASSLQGTGTYGYTF. CDR3 bases: TGTGCCAGCAGTTTACAAGGAACAGGGACGTACGGCTACACCTTC.

The table lists this clonotype with a few counts. The rearrangement joins TRBV19 to TRBJ1-5; possibly TRBD1 for D (5 bases). The CDR3 sequence is 14 residues long. The V end was cut by 4 bases, the J end by 1 base, with 8 bases between. CDR1 and CDR2 from the germline V gene are LNHDA and SQIVND (reference sequence). The CDR3 coding sequence is TGTGCCAGTAGTAGACAGAGGAGCAATCAGCCCCAGCATTTT. Translation gives CASSRQRSNQPQHF.

The table lists this clonotype with a few counts. The rearrangement links TRBV28 to TRBJ2-1, with D possibly matching TRBD1 (5 bases). The V gene lost 2 bases and the J gene lost 3 bases, with 8 bases spanning the gap. This CDR3 spans 14 amino acids. CDR1 is MDHEN and CDR2 is SYDVKM in the germline V gene. The CDR3: CASSLRGYYNEQFF. The CDR3 DNA sequence: TGTGCCAGCAGTTTAAGGGGATACTACAATGAGCAGTTCTTC. Together with reference TRBV28 and TRBJ2-1, the CDR3 gives the full variable domain: DVKVTQSSRYLVKRTGEKVFLECVQDMDHENMFWYRQDPGLGLRLIYFSYDVKMKEKGDIPEGYSVSREKKERFSLILESASTNQTSMYLCASSLRGYYNEQFFGPGTRLTVL.

This clonotype was seen only a few times. This chain uses TRBV18 with TRBJ2-7; tentatively, D is TRBD1 or TRBD2 (6 bases each). With 2 bases removed from V and 5 bases from J, the gap between germline ends came to 13 bases. Per germline, CDR1 KGHSH and CDR2 LQKENI. The CDR3 extends over 14 amino acids. The CDR3 here is CASSPKGGKDEQYF. The CDR3 region has the DNA TGTGCCAGCTCACCAAAAGGGGGGAAGGACGAGCAGTACTTC.

This rearrangement joins TRBV5-1 to TRBJ2-6; no clear D. Germline lookup yields CDR1 SGHRS and CDR2 YFSETQ. V dropped 3 bases and J dropped 0 bases, with 7 bases sitting between them. The CDR3 consists of 15 residues. CDR3 DNA sequence: TGCGCCAGCAGCTCACCAGACTCTGGGGCCAACGTCCTGACTTTC. Translated, it gives CASSSPDSGANVLTF.

This clonotype was recorded many times. The V call is TRBV29-1, the J call TRBJ1-1; 7 bases fit TRBD1. From germline, CDR1 is SQVTM and CDR2 ANQGSEA. This CDR3 region has 13 residues. V dropped 5 bases and J dropped 1; count of bases not matched to a gene: 4. CDR3 nucleotide sequence: TGCAGCGTTAAGACAGGGTGGAACACTGAAGCTTTCTTT. It codes for CSVKTGWNTEAFF.

This clonotype was detected a few times. The chain links TRBV27 to TRBJ2-1, with a possible D match to TRBD1 (5 bases). The CDR3 is 16 residues long. Germline lookup yields CDR1 MNHEY and CDR2 SMNVEV (reference sequence). The V end was cut by 6 bases, the J end by 2 bases, with 17 bases between. CDR3 amino acids: CASSPWGSSTYNEQFF. As DNA, the CDR3 is TGTGCCAGCAGCCCCTGGGGCAGCAGTACCTACAATGAGCAGTTCTTC.

The gene calls are TRBV29-1 and TRBJ1-1, with a tentative D call TRBD1 (5 bases). Looked up from germline, CDR1 is SQVTM and CDR2 is ANQGSEA. There are 12 residues in the CDR3. Trimming stripped 4 bases from V and 10 bases from J, with 16 bases between. CDR3 coding DNA: TGCAGCGTTGGGAGGGGTGGTGGAGGAGCTTTCTTT. Amino acid sequence: CSVGRGGGGAFF.

This clonotype turned up a few times. V and J are TRBV2 and TRBJ2-3; TRBD2 matches 7 bases. V trimming: 1 base; J trimming: 0 bases; junction bases outside the gene matches: 4. Germline CDR1 is SNHLY and CDR2 is FYNNEI. CDR3 length equals 16 residues. CDR3 DNA sequence: TGTGCCAGCAGTGAAGAAAGCGGGGTTAGCACAGATACGCAGTATTTT. It translates to CASSEESGVSTDTQYF.

CDR3 in DNA: TGTGCCAGCAGTTCAGGGCAGACCCAGTACTTC. It yields the protein CASSSGQTQYF. The chain recombines TRBV12-3 or TRBV12-4 with TRBJ2-5, with D maybe TRBD1 (5 bases). The CDR3 has 11 amino acids. Between the trimmed V and J ends, which lost 4 bases and 6 bases, there was a span of 6 bases.

This clonotype was counted between two and nine times. This chain joins TRBV18 and TRBJ2-7; 9 bases are a match to TRBD1. The V and J ends lost 1 base and 5 bases, in that order; junction bases with no gene match: 9. Germline V CDR1 and CDR2: KGHSH, LQKENI. The CDR3 extends over 16 amino acids. CDR3 region: CASSPHPGQGTDEQYF. The CDR3 nucleotides are TGTGCCAGCTCACCACATCCGGGACAGGGTACGGACGAGCAGTACTTC.

This clonotype turned up a few times. The DNA for the CDR3 is TGTGCCTGGAGTCTAAGGTCCGACACTGAAGCTTTCTTT. Translating it yields CAWSLRSDTEAFF. The chain has TRBV30 and TRBJ1-1; no reliable D call. Between the trimmed V and J ends, which lost 2 bases and 3 bases, there was a span of 10 bases. The CDR3 is 13 residues long. Germline loops: CDR1 GTSNPN, CDR2 SVGIG (reference sequence).

The V gene is TRBV6-5, the J gene TRBJ1-2; D ambiguous. The germline V gene encodes CDR1 MNHEY and CDR2 SVGAGI. This CDR3 contains 13 residues. The V and J ends lost 6 bases and 1 base respectively, with 9 bases between them. For the CDR3, the DNA is TGTGCCAGCAGCGGGGAGGGTAACTATGGCTACACCTTC. It yields the protein CASSGEGNYGYTF.

This rearrangement joins TRBV28 to TRBJ1-5; no firm D call. The CDR3 consists of 11 residues. Trimming left V 5 bases short and J 6 bases short, with 5 bases between. In germline, CDR1 is MDHEN, CDR2 SYDVKM. Here the CDR3 DNA reads TGTGCCAGCAGTCGCGGTCAGCCCCAGCATTTT. Translated: CASSRGQPQHF. The entire variable domain, with the rest obtained from reference TRBV28 and TRBJ1-5, is as follows: DVKVTQSSRYLVKRTGEKVFLECVQDMDHENMFWYRQDPGLGLRLIYFSYDVKMKEKGDIPEGYSVSREKKERFSLILESASTNQTSMYLCASSRGQPQHFGDGTRLSIL.

The J gene is TRBJ2-5, the V gene TRBV12-3 or TRBV12-4, with D unclear. The length of the CDR3 is 15 residues. The V and J ends lost 0 bases and 7 bases respectively, with 15 bases between them. The CDR3 protein is CASSLAGPAQRTQYF. The CDR3 nucleotides read TGTGCCAGCAGTTTAGCAGGTCCCGCTCAGAGGACCCAGTACTTC.

This clonotype appeared many times. This chain links TRBV6-5 with TRBJ2-7; TRBD1 aligns across 7 bases. The CDR3 length is 12 residues. CDR1 MNHEY and CDR2 SVGAGI come from the germline V gene. After removal of 6 bases from V and 6 bases from J, the junction contained 5 bases not matched to a gene. CDR3 amino acids: CASSRDRVEQYF. The DNA of the CDR3 is TGTGCCAGCAGCCGCGACAGGGTCGAGCAGTACTTC.

The chain couples TRBV12-2 to TRBJ2-7. TRBV12-2 has pseudogene status. The CDR3 has 14 amino acids. CDR3 in DNA: TGTGCAAGTCGCCCATCCATCGGCAGGTACGAGCAGTACTTC. It specifies CASRPSIGRYEQYF.

This chain links TRBV5-1 with TRBJ2-1, with D possibly being TRBD2 (5 bases). Germline CDR1 and CDR2: SGHRS and YFSETQ. V shed 0 bases and J shed 3 bases, with 13 bases lying between them. This CDR3 has 16 residues. The CDR3, as DNA: TGCGCCAGCAGCTTGGAGGGTGTGAGGGTCTACAATGAGCAGTTCTTC. Amino acid sequence: CASSLEGVRVYNEQFF.

V usage is TRBV20-1 and J usage is TRBJ2-2, with 7 bases lining up with TRBD1. The germline CDR1 and CDR2 sequences are DFQATT and SNEGSKA (reference sequence). V dropped 5 bases and J dropped 6; count of bases not matched to a gene: 6. The length of the CDR3 is 13 residues. The CDR3 DNA is TGCAGTGCTTCGGGACAGCGTGCCGGGGAGCTGTTTTTT. This sequence encodes CSASGQRAGELFF.

There are a few counts of this clonotype. The gene calls are TRBV25-1 and TRBJ2-7; 7 nucleotides match TRBD1. The trim removed 6 bases at V and 1 base at J, leaving 6 bases unmatched. The germline CDR1 and CDR2 sequences are MGHDK and SYGVNS. The CDR3 has 14 residues. In DNA, the CDR3 is TGTGCCAGCAGGGGACCGGGACAGTCCTACGAGCAGTACTTC. This translates into CASRGPGQSYEQYF.

V is TRBV12-3 or TRBV12-4 and J is TRBJ2-3; D is perhaps TRBD2 (5 bases). This CDR3 spans 15 amino acids. V was clipped by 7 bases and J by 0 bases, with 14 bases between them. CDR3 residues: CASTLGLSSTDTQYF. Written as DNA, the CDR3 is TGTGCCAGCACCCTCGGACTCTCTAGCACAGATACGCAGTATTTT.